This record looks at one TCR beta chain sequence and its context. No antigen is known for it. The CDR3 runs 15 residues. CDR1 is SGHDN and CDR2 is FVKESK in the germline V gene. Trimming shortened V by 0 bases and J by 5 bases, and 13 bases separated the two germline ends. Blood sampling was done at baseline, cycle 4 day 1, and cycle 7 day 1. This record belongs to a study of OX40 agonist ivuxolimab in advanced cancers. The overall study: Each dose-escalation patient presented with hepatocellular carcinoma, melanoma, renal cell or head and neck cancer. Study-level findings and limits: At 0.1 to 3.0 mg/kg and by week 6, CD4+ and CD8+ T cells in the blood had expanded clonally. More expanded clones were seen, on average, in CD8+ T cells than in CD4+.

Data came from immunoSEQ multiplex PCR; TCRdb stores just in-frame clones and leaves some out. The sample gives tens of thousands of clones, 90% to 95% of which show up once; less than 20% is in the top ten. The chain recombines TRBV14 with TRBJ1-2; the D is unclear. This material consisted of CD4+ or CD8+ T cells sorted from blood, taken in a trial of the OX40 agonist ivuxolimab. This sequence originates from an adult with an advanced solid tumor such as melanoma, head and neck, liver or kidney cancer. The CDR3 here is CASSQEEGLVYGYTF. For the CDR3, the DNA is TGTGCCAGCAGCCAAGAAGAGGGCTTAGTTTATGGCTACACCTTC.